Listed here is a single T cell receptor (beta chain). Antigen specificity is unknown. These data originate in a study of CD8 T cells in ankylosing spondylitis. The study, taken as a whole, reports: About eight highly homologous variants made up a TCR beta motif that seemed to typify ankylosing spondylitis blood. Disease-linked clones were reportedly significantly enriched in matched ankylosing spondylitis synovial fluid.

Molecular-barcoded quantitative 5'-RACE produced these TCR beta libraries. One entry per CDR3 protein, called by TCRdb with MiXCR from the 5' RACE reads. This table has about 540,000 distinct CDR3 sequences, about an eighth appearing once. Trimming removed 3 bases from V and 1 base from J, with 13 bases in between. The CDR3 consists of 15 residues. Germline CDR1 reads DFQATT; CDR2 reads SNEGSKA (reference sequence). The rearrangement joins TRBV20-1 to TRBJ2-4; D remains ambiguous. This clonotype was obtained from a male donor with ankylosing spondylitis. The material sequenced was blood, either unsorted or a sorted T cell fraction (not recorded which). CDR3 sequence reads: CSASPPMGAKNIQYF. The CDR3, as DNA: TGCAGTGCTAGCCCTCCGATGGGGGCCAAAAACATTCAGTACTTC.